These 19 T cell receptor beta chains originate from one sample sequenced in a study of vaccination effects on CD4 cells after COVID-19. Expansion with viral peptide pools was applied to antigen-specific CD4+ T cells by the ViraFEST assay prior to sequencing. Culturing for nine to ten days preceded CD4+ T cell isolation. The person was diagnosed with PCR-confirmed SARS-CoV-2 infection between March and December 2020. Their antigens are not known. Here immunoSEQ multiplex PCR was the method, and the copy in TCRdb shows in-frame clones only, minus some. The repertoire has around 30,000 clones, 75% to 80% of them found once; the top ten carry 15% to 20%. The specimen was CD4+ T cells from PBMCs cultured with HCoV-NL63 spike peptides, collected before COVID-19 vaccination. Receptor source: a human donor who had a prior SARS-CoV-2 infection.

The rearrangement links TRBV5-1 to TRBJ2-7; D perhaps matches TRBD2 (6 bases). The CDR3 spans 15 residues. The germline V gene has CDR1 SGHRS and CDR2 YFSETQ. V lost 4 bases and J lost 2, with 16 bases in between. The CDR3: CASSEPGTETYEQYF. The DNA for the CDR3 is TGCGCCAGCAGCGAGCCCGGGACTGAGACCTACGAGCAGTACTTC. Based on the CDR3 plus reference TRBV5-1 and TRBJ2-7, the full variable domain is KAGVTQTPRYLIKTRGQQVTLSCSPISGHRSVSWYQQTPGQGLQFLFEYFSETQRNKGNFPGRFSGRQFSNSRSEMNVSTLELGDSALYLCASSEPGTETYEQYFGPGTRLTVT.

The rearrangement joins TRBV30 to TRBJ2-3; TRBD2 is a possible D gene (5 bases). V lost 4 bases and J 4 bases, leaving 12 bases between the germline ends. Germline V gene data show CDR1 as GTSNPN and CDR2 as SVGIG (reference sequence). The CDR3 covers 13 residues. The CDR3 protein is CAWNQRGSDTQYF. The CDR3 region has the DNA TGTGCCTGGAATCAACGAGGGTCAGATACGCAGTATTTT.

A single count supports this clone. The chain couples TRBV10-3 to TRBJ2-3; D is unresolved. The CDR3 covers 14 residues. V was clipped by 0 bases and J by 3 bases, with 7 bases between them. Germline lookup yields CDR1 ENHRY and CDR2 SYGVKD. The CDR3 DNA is TGTGCCATCAGTGAGTCTATAGTTACAGATACGCAGTATTTT. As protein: CAISESIVTDTQYF.

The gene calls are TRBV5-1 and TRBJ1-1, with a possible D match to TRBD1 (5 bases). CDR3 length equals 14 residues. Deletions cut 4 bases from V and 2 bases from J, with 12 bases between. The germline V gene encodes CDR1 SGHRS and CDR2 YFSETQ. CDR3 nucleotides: TGCGCCAGCAGCCTGATAGACAGCAACACTGAAGCTTTCTTT. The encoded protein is CASSLIDSNTEAFF.

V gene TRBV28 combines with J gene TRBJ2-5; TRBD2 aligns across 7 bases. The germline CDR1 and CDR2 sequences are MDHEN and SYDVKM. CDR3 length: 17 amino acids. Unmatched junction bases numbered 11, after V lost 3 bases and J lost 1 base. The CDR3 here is CASSFLSGGSPQETQYF. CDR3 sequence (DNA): TGTGCCAGCAGTTTTCTAAGTGGCGGGAGCCCCCAAGAGACCCAGTACTTC.

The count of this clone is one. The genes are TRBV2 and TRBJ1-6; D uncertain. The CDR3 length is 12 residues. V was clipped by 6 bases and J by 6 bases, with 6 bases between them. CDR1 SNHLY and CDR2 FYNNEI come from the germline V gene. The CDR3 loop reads CASRVSNSPLHF. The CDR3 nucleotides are TGTGCCAGCAGGGTCAGTAATTCACCCCTCCACTTT.

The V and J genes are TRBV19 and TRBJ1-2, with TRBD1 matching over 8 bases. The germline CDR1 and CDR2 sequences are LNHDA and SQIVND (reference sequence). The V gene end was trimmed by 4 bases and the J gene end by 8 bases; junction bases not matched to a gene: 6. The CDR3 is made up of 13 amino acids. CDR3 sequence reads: CASSTRTGRGYTF. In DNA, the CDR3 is TGTGCCAGTAGTACCCGGACAGGGCGAGGCTACACCTTC.

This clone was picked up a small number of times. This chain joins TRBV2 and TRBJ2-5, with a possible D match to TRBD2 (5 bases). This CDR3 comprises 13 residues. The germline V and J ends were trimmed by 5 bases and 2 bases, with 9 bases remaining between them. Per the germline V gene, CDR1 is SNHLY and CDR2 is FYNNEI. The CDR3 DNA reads TGTGCCAGCAGTAGGGAGCGACAAGAGACCCAGTACTTC. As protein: CASSRERQETQYF.

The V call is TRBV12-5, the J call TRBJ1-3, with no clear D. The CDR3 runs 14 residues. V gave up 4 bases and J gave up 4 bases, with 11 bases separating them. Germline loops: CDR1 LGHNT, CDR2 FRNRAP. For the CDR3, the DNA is TGTGCTAGTGGTTCGGGGTCTTCGGGAAACACCATATATTTT. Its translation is CASGSGSSGNTIYF.

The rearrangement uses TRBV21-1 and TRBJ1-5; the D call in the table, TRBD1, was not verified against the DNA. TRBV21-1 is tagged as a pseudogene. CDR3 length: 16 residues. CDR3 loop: CASSKDRGRAHQPQHF. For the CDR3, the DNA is TGTGCCAGCAGCAAAGATCGTGGCAGGGCCCATCAGCCCCAGCATTTT.

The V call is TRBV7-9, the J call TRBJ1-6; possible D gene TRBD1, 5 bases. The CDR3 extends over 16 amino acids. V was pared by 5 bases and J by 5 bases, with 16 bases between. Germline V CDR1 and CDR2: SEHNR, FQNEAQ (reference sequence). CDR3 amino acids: CASSPNRQSNNSPLHF. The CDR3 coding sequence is TGTGCCAGCAGCCCTAACCGACAGAGTAATAATTCACCCCTCCACTTT.

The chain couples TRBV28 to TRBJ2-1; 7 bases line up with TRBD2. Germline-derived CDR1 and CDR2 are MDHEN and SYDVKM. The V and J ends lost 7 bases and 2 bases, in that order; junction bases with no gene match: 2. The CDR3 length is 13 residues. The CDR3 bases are TGTGCCAGCACTCTAGCGGCCTACAATGAGCAGTTCTTC. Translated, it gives CASTLAAYNEQFF.

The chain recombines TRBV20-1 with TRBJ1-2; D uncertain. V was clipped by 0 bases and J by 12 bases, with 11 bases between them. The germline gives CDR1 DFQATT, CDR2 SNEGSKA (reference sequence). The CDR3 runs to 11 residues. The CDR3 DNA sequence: TGCAGTGCTAGAGATCGGCGGTCTGACACCTTC. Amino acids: CSARDRRSDTF.

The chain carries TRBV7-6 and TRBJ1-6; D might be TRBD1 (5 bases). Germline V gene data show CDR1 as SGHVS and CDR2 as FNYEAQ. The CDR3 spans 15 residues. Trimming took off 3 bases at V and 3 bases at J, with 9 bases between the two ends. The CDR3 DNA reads TGTGCCAGCAGCTTGGGGGGACTCTATAATTCACCCCTCCACTTT. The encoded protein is CASSLGGLYNSPLHF.

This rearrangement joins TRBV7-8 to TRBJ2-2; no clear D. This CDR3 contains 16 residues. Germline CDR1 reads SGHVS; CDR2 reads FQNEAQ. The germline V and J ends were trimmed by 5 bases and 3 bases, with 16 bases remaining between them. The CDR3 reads CASSLSSSRYTGELFF. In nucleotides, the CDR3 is TGTGCCAGCAGCCTCTCTAGTTCTAGGTACACCGGGGAGCTGTTTTTT.

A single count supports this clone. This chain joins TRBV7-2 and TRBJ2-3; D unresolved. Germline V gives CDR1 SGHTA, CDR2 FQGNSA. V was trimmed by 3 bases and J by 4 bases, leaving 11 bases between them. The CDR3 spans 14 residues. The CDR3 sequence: CASSFTRLSDTQYF. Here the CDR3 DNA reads TGTGCCAGCAGCTTTACGCGGTTGTCAGATACGCAGTATTTT. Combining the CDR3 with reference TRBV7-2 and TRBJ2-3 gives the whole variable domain GAGVSQSPSNKVTEKGKDVELRCDPISGHTALYWYRQSLGQGLEFLIYFQGNSAPDKSGLPSDRFSAERTGGSVSTLTIQRTQQEDSAVYLCASSFTRLSDTQYFGPGTRLTVL.

The CDR3 DNA reads TGTGCCAGCAGCTTGGGCCGTTTTACGAGCCTCTATGGCTACACCTTC. Translating it yields CASSLGRFTSLYGYTF. The rearrangement uses TRBV5-4 and TRBJ1-2; D uncertain. The germline gives CDR1 SGHNT, CDR2 YYREEE (reference sequence). The CDR3 runs to 16 residues. Trimming stripped 0 bases from V and 4 bases from J, with 16 bases between.

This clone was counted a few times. CDR3 DNA sequence: TGTGCCAGCAGCTCCTTAGCGGGGCACACCACAGATACGCAGTATTTT. Encoded protein: CASSSLAGHTTDTQYF. This chain connects TRBV11-2 to TRBJ2-3; 8 bases align to TRBD2. The J segment lost 2 bases and the V segment lost 4 bases, leaving 8 bases of the junction unmatched. CDR1 and CDR2 (germline): SGHAT, FQNNGV. The CDR3 loop spans 16 amino acids. Variable domain in full (rest from reference TRBV11-2 and TRBJ2-3): EAGVAQSPRYKIIEKRQSVAFWCNPISGHATLYWYQQILGQGPKLLIQFQNNGVVDDSQLPKDRFSAERLKGVDSTLKIQPAKLEDSAVYLCASSSLAGHTTDTQYFGPGTRLTVL.

CDR3 region: CAWSFIRAGSYEQYF. CDR3 DNA: TGTGCCTGGAGTTTTATTAGGGCCGGATCCTACGAGCAGTACTTC. The rearrangement joins TRBV30 to TRBJ2-7; D not resolved. From germline, CDR1 is GTSNPN and CDR2 SVGIG (reference sequence). This CDR3 comprises 15 residues. V gave up 2 bases and J gave up 1 base, with 15 bases separating them.